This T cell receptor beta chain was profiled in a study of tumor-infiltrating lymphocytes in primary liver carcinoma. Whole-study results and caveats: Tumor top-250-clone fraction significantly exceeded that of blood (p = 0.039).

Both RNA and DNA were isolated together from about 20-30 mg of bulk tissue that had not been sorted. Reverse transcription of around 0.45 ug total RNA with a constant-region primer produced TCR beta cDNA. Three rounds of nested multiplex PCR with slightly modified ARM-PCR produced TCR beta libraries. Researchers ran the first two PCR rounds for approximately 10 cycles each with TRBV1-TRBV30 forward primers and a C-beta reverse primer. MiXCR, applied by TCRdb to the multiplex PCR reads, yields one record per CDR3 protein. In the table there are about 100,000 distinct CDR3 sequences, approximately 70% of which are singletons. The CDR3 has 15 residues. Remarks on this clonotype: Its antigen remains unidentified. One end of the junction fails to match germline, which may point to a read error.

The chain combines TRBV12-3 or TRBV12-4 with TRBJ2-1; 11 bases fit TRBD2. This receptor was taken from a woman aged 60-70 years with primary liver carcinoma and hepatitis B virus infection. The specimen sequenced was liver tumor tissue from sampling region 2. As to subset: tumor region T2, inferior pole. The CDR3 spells CASLRLAGIYNEEFF. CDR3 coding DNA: TGTGCCAGTTTGAGACTAGCGGGAATCTACAATGAGGAGTTCTTC.